This T cell receptor (beta chain) originates from a study of cytomegalovirus exposure and HLA in healthy donors (dated by TCRdb to 2016 to 2017). With respect to the entire study: An earlier analysis of several hundred of the donors reported about 260 Gb of sequence data and 90 million to 120 million unique TCR beta sequences obtained from about 200 million T cells. All discovery cohort repertoires had been generated on a single sequencing platform. The number of donors typed differed by locus, with roughly 620-630 for A, B, C, DRB1 and DQB1, around 520 for DQA1, 606 for DPA1, and some 440 for DPB1. A later analysis re-analyzed previously published TCR beta repertoires from approximately 700 donors and added high-resolution HLA genotyping to study TCR occurrence patterns. Alongside the repertoire data, information on donor age, sex, ethnicity and CMV serostatus was compiled. An early release covering roughly 640 HLA-typed donors comprised about 290 gigabases of sequencing data and tens of millions of unique TCR sequences. Class I and class II HLA loci were covered by the typing at four-digit resolution. To decide whether each TCR beta V gene segment behaved as functional or pseudogenic, an earlier analysis of some 540 of the donors relied on high-throughput TCR beta sequencing. The study used immunosequencing to profile the T cell repertoires of approximately 690 subjects and linked those repertoires to cytomegalovirus serostatus. To predict cytomegalovirus infection status, the study brought together high-throughput TCR immunosequencing, statistical association of individual TCRs with disease status, and machine learning. Rather than drawing on any new phenotypic data, the later analysis identified candidate immune exposures from TCR beta sequences and the way those sequences occurred across donors. A separate validation cohort of roughly 120 different subjects was used in addition to the 666-subject first cohort. A later genetic analysis took genome-wide SNP genotypes for about three fifths of the 666 donors and used that subset as a discovery cohort. Among approximately 370 genotyped donors of the cohort, an average of roughly 230,000 unique TCR beta nucleotide sequences was sequenced per donor, of which 15% to 20% were non-productive. The genetic ancestry cluster associated with self-reported Caucasian donors included 80% to 90% of the roughly 360 genotyped donors. The aim of the study was to test whether cataloging public T cell receptors could identify signatures of past pathogen exposure. About five DR-DQ haplotypes were treated as single units for association and clustering because of strong linkage in the cohort. Results and caveats for the whole study, not just this receptor: In a later genetic analysis, a missense DCLRE1C variant was associated with V-gene and J-gene trimming of TCR beta chains, and the association was replicated in an independent cohort. The classifier was reported to diagnose cytomegalovirus status with high specificity and sensitivity in both the original cohort and the validation cohort. Correlated functional status among segregating V segments might reflect linkage disequilibrium, but an unknown experimental factor could not be ruled out. The authors suggested that the approach could potentially be generalized to other disease states and immunological phenotypes. A later analysis associated 15,000 to 20,000 TCR beta sequences with specific HLA alleles at a false discovery rate of 0.05. Several of the top co-occurrence clusters appeared to be linked to parvovirus B19, influenza, CMV and Epstein-Barr virus, according to a later analysis. The 87-base-pair reads could not distinguish some IMGT-functional V segments, including TRBV6-2 and TRBV6-3, so those segments were excluded. Presence/absence analyses assumed roughly uniform sequencing depth across donors, an assumption that may not hold. Roughly 15 rarely observed V segments, including chromosome 9 orphons, were excluded from the earlier analysis of just under 600 of the donors because counts were too low. Three of the identified cytomegalovirus-associated TCR beta chains were confirmed in vitro to be specific for cytomegalovirus antigens. In a later genetic analysis, fewer N-insertions in productive TCRs were reported among donors in an Asian-associated ancestry cluster than the approximately 710-donor mean. In a later analysis, HLA-associated TCR beta chains showed more clonal expansion and lower generation probabilities than non-associated chains that were equally common. A later analysis found that TCR association rates varied across HLA loci, with DRB1 alleles showing the most associated TCRs and HLA-C alleles the fewest. Only TCR beta chains were sequenced in this cohort, and the absence of alpha or paired-chain data limited detectable features. The only immune exposure information available for the cohort was CMV serostatus. A further reported finding was that TCR beta sequences accurately predicted the HLA-A and HLA-B alleles for most subjects in the first cohort. Because HLA typing was unavailable for some donors at each locus, only the typed subset was used in association tests. Most CMV-associated TCR beta chains appeared to be HLA-restricted in a later analysis, and the HLA associations seemed to be driven largely by CMV exposure. A cluster of highly shared sequence variants was judged likely to be a technical artifact of the sequencing pipeline. Assigning TCR associations to individual alleles was difficult when HLA alleles, especially DR and DQ, strongly co-occurred. In an earlier analysis of approximately 590 of the donors, most TCR beta V segments were observed in productive rearrangements about 87% or about 30% of the time, broadly matching IMGT annotations. In the study, some 160 TCR beta chains were listed as associated with cytomegalovirus. Across donors, most TCR sequences were observed very rarely, whereas some public TCRs were present in many individuals.

Of note for this clone: There is no known antigen for this receptor. No much larger clone exists at a distance of one base, and base qualities are not known.

CDR1 SNHLY and CDR2 FYNNEI are derived from the germline V gene. The CDR3 spans 14 residues, from the cysteine through the phenylalanine. Left in the record is the CDR3 DNA by itself, 42 bases read in frame from the first base. The junction shows trimming of 3 bases on V and 4 bases on J, plus 13 bases between the germline ends. In total, around 600 healthy bone marrow donors made up the cohort. At the time of sampling, every cohort member was nominally healthy, though immune exposures that went unrecorded were likely present. The donor tested CMV seropositive, placing the donor among the 290 or so seropositive members of the cohort. Every donor gave a peripheral blood sample, and the peripheral blood mononuclear cells from that sample were used for TCR beta sequencing. Genomic DNA was extracted from the blood cell samples with the Qiagen DNeasy Blood Extraction Kit. The library relied on the immunoSEQ multiplex PCR assay. For the multiplex PCR, a mixture combining 60 forward primers for TCR Vbeta segments and 13 reverse primers for TCR Jbeta segments was used. A multiplex PCR assay on genomic DNA amplified the CDR3 region of rearranged TCR beta genes. Amplified TCR beta libraries were sequenced as 87-base-pair reads on the Illumina HiSeq System. The authors' pipeline ran thus. A later analysis counted around 72 million unique TCR beta chains across the roughly 700 repertoires, and around 9.9 million of these chains were shared by at least two donors. Raw reads were error-corrected and collapsed into unique sequences with a nearest-neighbor algorithm that merged closely related sequences to remove PCR and sequencing errors. To assign V, D and J gene segments, CDR3 sequences were aligned to IMGT reference sequences. For a sequence to be retained, a match of at least six nucleotides was required to both a V gene segment and a J gene segment. A rearrangement was called productive if the CDR3 had no stop codons and remained in frame with V and J, and every other rearrangement was called non-productive. CDR3 was defined according to IMGT convention as the region running from the second conserved V-encoded cysteine to the conserved J-encoded phenylalanine. The earlier analysis of 587 of the donors excluded any sequence lacking an unambiguous match to a single V gene segment. An earlier analysis of several hundred of the donors called V segments functional above 56.7% productive rearrangements and segregating when the between-donor standard deviation exceeded 5%. A statistical classification framework was developed to diagnose cytomegalovirus status using the catalog of TCR beta chain sequences. In a later analysis, TCR nucleotide sequences were compared against IMGT/GENE-DB human TR gene sequences so that V and J genes could be assigned. A later analysis assigned CDR3 sequences and most-parsimonious VDJ recombination scenarios with the TCRdist pipeline. In a later analysis, every TCR beta chain was defined by the combination of its CDR3 amino acid sequence and its V-gene family, and reads without a unique V-gene family were dropped. To address suspected cross-contamination and a sequencing artifact, a later analysis removed 592 highly shared, low-generation-probability nucleotide sequences. In a later analysis, a clonal expansion index for each public chain was calculated from normalized within-repertoire ranks of inferred template counts. A later analysis computed generation probabilities with a VDJ recombination model fitted to out-of-frame rearrangements, and checked the results against IGoR. In a later analysis, hypergeometric tests were used to score TCR-TCR, TCR-HLA and TCR-CMV co-occurrence, with a repertoire-size bias correction applied to TCR pairs. False discovery rates were estimated in a later analysis by permuting HLA or CMV assignments 20 times. In a later analysis, co-occurring TCRs were grouped using DBSCAN, and TCRdist sequence similarity was added for clustering within HLA-allele-positive subsets. For co-occurrence clustering, repertoires with fewer than 30,000 or more than 120,000 public chains were excluded, along with roughly five repertoires with anomalous nucleotide sharing. Drawn from immuneACCESS, this table holds only the in-frame rearrangements with V and J called that TCRdb kept. Clones are partly lost; checked studies trace under half to an unresolved V gene and leave the rest unexplained. Clonal size and the V and J genes are those of that table, whereas D and trimming came from the DNA. Within this sample are around 130,000 clones, with approximately 61% of them counted one time only. 1.5% to 2% of the sample is held by the ten biggest clonotypes.

The source material was PBMCs. This TCR was recovered from a man in his thirties or forties in good health and CMV-seropositive. The sequence joins TRBV2 to TRBJ2-7; matching of 7 bases hints at TRBD2 as the D gene. The bases read TGTGCCAGCAGTGAGTCGGGGGGCAGGTACGAGCAGTACTTC. Protein translation: CASSESGGRYEQYF.